The 10 T cell receptor beta chains below come from one sample, sequenced in a study of blood T cells in healthy people across ages. For the second PCR, which ran for about 7 to 11 cycles, a sample-barcoded 5' primer and a J-beta primer mix were used. TCRdb re-derived calls from the 5' RACE reads in MiXCR, one entry per CDR3 protein. This sample has 650,000 to 800,000 distinct CDR3 sequences, with more than 45% found just once. The material sequenced was blood. The source is an elderly woman in good health.

This clonotype has just one count. The V and J genes are TRBV5-1 and TRBJ2-4; a weak D match, TRBD2 (6 bases). Germline lookup yields CDR1 SGHRS and CDR2 YFSETQ. This CDR3 is built from 18 residues. The V gene lost 0 bases and the J gene lost 0 bases, with 16 bases spanning the gap. The CDR3 here is CASSLASSGSLAKNIQYF. The CDR3 nucleotides read TGCGCCAGCAGCTTGGCCAGTAGCGGATCCTTAGCCAAAAACATTCAGTACTTC.

This clonotype was counted ten times or more. The rearrangement links TRBV5-1 to TRBJ2-4; TRBD1 might be the D (6 bases). Germline V gene sequence: CDR1 SGHRS, CDR2 YFSETQ. Trimming cost V 7 bases and J 6 bases, with 17 bases left between them. This CDR3 comprises 14 residues. CDR3 in DNA: TGCGCCAGCGGAGACCCCGGGACAAGAAACATTCAGTACTTC. It specifies CASGDPGTRNIQYF.

Worth noting for this clonotype: It may be a read error: a sequence one base away is much more abundant. The J gene is TRBJ2-5, the V gene TRBV11-2; 7 positions match TRBD1. V lost 5 bases and J lost 11; bases outside the gene matches: 11. Germline V lookup: CDR1 SGHAT, CDR2 FQNNGV. The CDR3 runs 13 residues. CDR3 amino acids: CASSQGGWAKQYF. The CDR3 nucleotides read TGTGCCAGCAGCCAAGGGGGCTGGGCAAAGCAGTACTTC.

Regarding this clonotype: With a much larger clone just one base away, this may be a read error. This rearrangement joins TRBV9 to TRBJ2-1, with 9 bases aligning to TRBD2. This CDR3 has 16 amino acids. The germline gives CDR1 SGDLS, CDR2 YYNGEE. The DNA of the CDR3 is TGTGGCAGCAGCGTTAGCGGGGGCCTTTCCTACAATGAGCAGTTCTTC. Protein product: CGSSVSGGLSYNEQFF.

This rearrangement joins TRBV12-3 or TRBV12-4 to TRBJ2-4; no reliable D call. The end of the DNA is better explained by TRBJ2-7, so the J call may be wrong. The CDR3 has 15 residues. The chain's CDR3 is CASSSSGNLNYEQYF. The DNA of the CDR3 is TGTGCCAGCAGTTCATCGGGTAATTTAAACTACGAGCAGTACTTC.

This rearrangement joins TRBV5-1 to TRBJ1-5, with D uncertain. The V end was cut by 1 base, the J end by 4 bases, with 6 bases between. This CDR3 comprises 13 residues. The V gene's germline CDR1 is SGHRS and CDR2 YFSETQ. CDR3 nucleotide sequence: TGCGCCAGCAGCTTGATAGCGAATCAGCCCCAGCATTTT. Its protein product is CASSLIANQPQHF.

On this clonotype itself: With a much larger clone just one base away, this may be a read error. V usage is TRBV5-1 and J usage is TRBJ2-1; TRBD2 is a possible D gene (6 bases). Germline V gene sequence: CDR1 SGHRS, CDR2 YFSETQ. The V end was cut by 4 bases, the J end by 7 bases, with 15 bases between. The CDR3 runs to 14 residues. CDR3 sequence: CASSGGSSGNEQFF. DNA for the CDR3: TGCGCCAGCAGCGGGGGGTCCTCGGGGAATGAGCAGTTCTTC.

The V gene is TRBV3-1, the J gene TRBJ2-3; either TRBD1 or TRBD2 may fit D (5 bases each). The CDR3 is made up of 20 amino acids. CDR1 and CDR2 from the germline V gene are LGHDT and YNNKEL (reference sequence). V lost 1 base and J 4 bases, leaving 27 bases between the germline ends. In DNA form, the CDR3 reads TGTGCCAGCAGCCAAGGGAACCTTTTCGGCCCAGGGAAGGAGGCAGATACGCAGTATTTT. It is translated as CASSQGNLFGPGKEADTQYF.

A note on this clonotype: A much more abundant neighbour one base away suggests this may be a read error. The rearrangement uses TRBV20-1 and TRBJ2-3, with 13 bases aligning to TRBD2. This CDR3 is built from 15 residues. Germline lookup yields CDR1 DFQATT and CDR2 SNEGSKA (reference sequence). This chain's CDR3 is CSAPELAGGADTQCF. CDR3 bases: TGCAGTGCCCCAGAACTAGCGGGGGGGGCAGATACGCAGTGTTTT.

This clonotype was found a few times. The genes are TRBV19 and TRBJ1-1; 8 nucleotides line up with TRBD1. V was pared by 1 base and J by 4 bases, with 14 bases of the junction left unmatched. The CDR3 totals 18 residues. CDR1 and CDR2 (germline): LNHDA, SQIVND (reference sequence). The CDR3 loop reads CASSIVPDRARGLTEAFF. Here the CDR3 DNA reads TGTGCCAGTAGTATAGTCCCCGACCGAGCCAGGGGGCTCACTGAAGCTTTCTTT.